Below are 10 T cell receptor beta chains sequenced from a single sample in a study of T cell responses to AZD1222 COVID-19 vaccine (dated by TCRdb to the early 2020s). The receptor library was made with the immunoSEQ multiplex PCR assay. This is the immuneACCESS table as TCRdb keeps it, with only in-frame sequences that have V and J called. A part of the clones is gone; compared with another copy, unresolved V genes explain less than half, and the rest is unexplained. Here the sample has fewer than 110,000 clones; around nine tenths occur a single time. The ten biggest clones cover approximately 22% of the sample. The time point label for this specimen denotes: baseline before first vaccination. The material sequenced was peripheral blood, taken on day 0 of AZD1222 vaccination. The origin of the receptors is an adult in good health.

The V and J genes are TRBV18 and TRBJ2-1; possible D gene TRBD2, 7 bases. Trimming pared 3 bases from V and 0 bases from J, leaving 15 bases between. The CDR3 consists of 17 residues. In germline, CDR1 is KGHSH, CDR2 LQKENI. The CDR3 here is CASSPGGGLSSYNEQFF. The CDR3 coding sequence is TGTGCCAGCTCACCGGGCGGGGGCCTTAGCTCCTACAATGAGCAGTTCTTC. The full variable domain, its missing parts supplied by reference TRBV18 and TRBJ2-1, is NAGVMQNPRHLVRRRGQEARLRCSPMKGHSHVYWYRQLPEEGLKFMVYLQKENIIDESGMPKERFSAEFPKEGPSILRIQQVVRGDSAAYFCASSPGGGLSSYNEQFFGPGTRLTVL.

V is TRBV7-9 and J is TRBJ1-4; unclear D gene. The V gene's germline CDR1 is SEHNR and CDR2 FQNEAQ (reference sequence). The CDR3 contains 15 residues. The V end was cut by 2 bases, the J end by 8 bases, with 15 bases between. The CDR3 sequence: CASSLTPIGLEKLFF. CDR3 DNA sequence: TGTGCCAGCAGCTTAACACCTATCGGGTTAGAAAAACTGTTTTTT.

The chain joins TRBV12-5 to TRBJ1-2, with 10 positions matching TRBD1. The germline V gene has CDR1 LGHNT and CDR2 FRNRAP. J gave up 3 bases and V 3 bases, and 4 bases lay outside the gene matches. This CDR3 is 15 amino acids long. CDR3 loop: CASGFRQGADYGYTF. The CDR3 DNA is TGTGCTAGTGGTTTCCGACAGGGGGCAGACTATGGCTACACCTTC.

The chain joins TRBV6-5 to TRBJ2-1; tentatively, D is TRBD1 or TRBD2 (5 bases each). From germline, CDR1 is MNHEY and CDR2 SVGAGI. This CDR3 has 15 amino acids. V lost 0 bases and J lost 5, with 11 bases in between. The CDR3 sequence is CASSYSPGRNNEQFF. The CDR3 DNA sequence: TGTGCCAGCAGTTACTCACCGGGGCGGAACAATGAGCAGTTCTTC.

This chain joins TRBV5-1 and TRBJ2-3, with D possibly called TRBD1 or TRBD2 (6 bases each). The CDR3 runs to 21 residues. CDR1 and CDR2 (germline): SGHRS, YFSETQ. V gave up 5 bases and J gave up 2 bases, with 33 bases separating them. CDR3 region: CASSWNWGASSVPSTTDTQYF. CDR3 bases: TGCGCCAGCAGTTGGAATTGGGGGGCGTCCTCAGTCCCTTCCACCACAGATACGCAGTATTTT.

Only a few counts were recorded for this clone. The rearrangement joins TRBV13 to TRBJ2-7, with 16 positions matching TRBD2. V was clipped by 5 bases and J by 6 bases; unmatched bases: 13. The CDR3 consists of 18 residues. Germline-derived CDR1 and CDR2 are PRHDT and FYEKMQ (reference sequence). The CDR3 coding sequence is TGTGCCAGCAGCCAAGTCCAGGGACTAGCGGGGGGGCCTGGCGAGCAGTACTTC. It specifies CASSQVQGLAGGPGEQYF.

In its sample, this clone was seen once. The V gene is TRBV7-8, the J gene TRBJ2-2, with D tentatively TRBD1 (5 bases). Trimming removed 5 bases at V and 0 bases at J, with 13 bases between. Germline V gene sequence: CDR1 SGHVS, CDR2 FQNEAQ. The CDR3 loop spans 16 amino acids. DNA of the CDR3: TGTGCCAGCAGCCCCCTTCAGGGCGCGAACACCGGGGAGCTGTTTTTT. It is translated as CASSPLQGANTGELFF.

V and J are TRBV6-5 and TRBJ1-2; tentative D call: TRBD1 (5 bases). Germline V gene lookup returns CDR1 MNHEY and CDR2 SVGAGI. Trimming pared 0 bases from V and 5 bases from J, leaving 13 bases between. The CDR3 extends over 15 amino acids. The CDR3 sequence is CASSYSSRVGYGYTF. As DNA, the CDR3 is TGTGCCAGCAGTTACTCTTCCAGGGTGGGATATGGCTACACCTTC.

The J gene is TRBJ1-4, the V gene TRBV7-9; D is unresolved. The CDR3 runs 15 residues. The germline CDR1 and CDR2 sequences are SEHNR and FQNEAQ (reference sequence). Deletions cut 5 bases from V and 6 bases from J, with 16 bases between. DNA for the CDR3: TGTGCCAGCAGCCCGAGGACTAAAGTGGATGAAAAACTGTTTTTT. Translating it yields CASSPRTKVDEKLFF.

The chain joins TRBV29-1 to TRBJ1-2, with 10 bases identical to TRBD1. The CDR3 consists of 13 residues. Per the germline V gene, CDR1 is SQVTM and CDR2 is ANQGSEA. V lost 6 bases and J lost 5; bases outside the gene matches: 6. The CDR3 DNA sequence: TGCAGCGTCGCGACAGGGGGCGCTTATGGCTACACCTTC. It translates to CSVATGGAYGYTF.